The source of this T cell receptor (beta chain) is a study of T cells in women clearing cervical HPV infection. Study details: Controls' single incident HPV16 infection cleared within 12 months without precancer.

Points from the study as a whole: Repertoire richness, not evenness, was significantly elevated in CIN3+ cases versus controls.

The germline V gene encodes CDR1 DFQATT and CDR2 SNEGSKA (reference sequence). The CDR3 spans 15 residues. The germline V and J ends were trimmed by 2 bases and 0 bases, with 13 bases remaining between them. A note on this clone: Its antigen is undetermined. The read halts 3 residues ahead of the CDR3 end, with the missing end drawn from the germline J gene.

Dot-blot hybridization genotyped cervical HPV amplified with MY09/MY11 PCR. Genomic DNA, averaging around 1,200 ng per sample, yielded TCR beta CDR3 via immunoSEQ. Profiled with immunoSEQ multiplex PCR; TCRdb holds only in-frame clones, not every one. Its table lists tens of thousands of clones. The TCR was taken from a woman between 18 and 70 years old with a cervical HPV16 infection that either progressed to CIN3+ or cleared (not recorded which). The sequencing sample was made of blood buffy coat. The chain carries TRBV20-1 and TRBJ1-1; D uncertain. The CDR3 sequence is CSARNGWAMNTEAFF. CDR3 DNA, as far as it was read: TGCAGTGCTAGAAATGGGTGGGCTATGAACACTGAA.